This T cell receptor (beta chain) was found in a study of long-term antiretroviral therapy in people with HIV. Points from the study as a whole: Clones with expansion before ART led the repertoire at all time points.

The run of the v3.0 immunoSEQ assay was at survey level. Assay used: immunoSEQ multiplex PCR; TCRdb lists only in-frame clones, some missing. The sample yields 9,500 to 15,000 clones, over 65% seen once. Per donor, a minimum of one pre-ART and a minimum of two post-ART PBMC samples were available. This clone showed up just a few times. The antigen is not known. V was clipped by 2 bases and J by 1 base, with 8 bases between them. Germline loops: CDR1 MRHNA, CDR2 SNTAGT. This CDR3 has 15 amino acids. The sequences come from unsorted PBMCs, collected 3 to 3.2 years before starting antiretroviral therapy. The clonotype was recovered from a man in his forties or fifties with HIV. The chain employs TRBV6-4 and TRBJ2-2, with D perhaps matching TRBD2 (6 bases). In DNA form, the CDR3 reads TGTGCCAGCAGTGACGCGGGGCAGAACACCGGGGAGCTGTTTTTT. Translating gives CASSDAGQNTGELFF.